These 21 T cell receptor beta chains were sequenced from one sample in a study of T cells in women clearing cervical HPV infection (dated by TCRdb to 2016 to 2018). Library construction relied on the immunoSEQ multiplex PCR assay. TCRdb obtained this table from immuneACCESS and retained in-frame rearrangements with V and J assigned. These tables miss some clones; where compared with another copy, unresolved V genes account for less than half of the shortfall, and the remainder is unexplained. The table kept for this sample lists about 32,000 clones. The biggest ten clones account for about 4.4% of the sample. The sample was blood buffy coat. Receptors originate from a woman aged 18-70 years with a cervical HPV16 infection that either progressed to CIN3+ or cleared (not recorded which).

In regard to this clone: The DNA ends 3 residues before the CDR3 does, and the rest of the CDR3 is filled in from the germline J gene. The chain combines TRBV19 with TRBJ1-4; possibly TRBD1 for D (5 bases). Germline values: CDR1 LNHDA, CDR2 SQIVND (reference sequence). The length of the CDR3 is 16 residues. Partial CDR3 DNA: TGTGCCAGTGGGGGACTAGCGGGTACTGGGGCCAACGTA. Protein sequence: CASGGLAGTGANV. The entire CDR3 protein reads CASGGLAGTGANVLFF.

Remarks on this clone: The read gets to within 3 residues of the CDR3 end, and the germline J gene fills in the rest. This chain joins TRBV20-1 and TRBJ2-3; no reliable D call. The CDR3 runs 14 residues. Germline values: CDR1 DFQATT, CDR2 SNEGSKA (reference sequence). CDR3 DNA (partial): TGCAGTGCTAGTTCGCTATATAGCAATCAGCCG. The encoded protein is CSASSLYSNQP. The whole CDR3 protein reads CSASSLYSNQPQYF.

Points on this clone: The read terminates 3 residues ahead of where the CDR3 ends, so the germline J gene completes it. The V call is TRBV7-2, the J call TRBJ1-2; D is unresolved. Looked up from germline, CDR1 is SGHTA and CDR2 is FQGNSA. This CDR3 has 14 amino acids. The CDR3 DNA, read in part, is TGTGCCAGCAGCCCAATACTAGCCAAAAACATC. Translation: CASSPILAKNI. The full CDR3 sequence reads CASSPILAKNIYTF.

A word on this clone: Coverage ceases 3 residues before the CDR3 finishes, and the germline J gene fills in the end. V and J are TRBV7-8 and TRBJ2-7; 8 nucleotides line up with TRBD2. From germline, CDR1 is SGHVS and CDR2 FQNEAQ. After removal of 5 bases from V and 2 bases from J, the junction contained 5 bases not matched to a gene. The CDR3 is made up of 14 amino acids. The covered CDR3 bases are TGTGCCAGCAGCGGACAGCGGGGGACCTACGAG. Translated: CASSGQRGTYE. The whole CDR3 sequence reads CASSGQRGTYEQYF.

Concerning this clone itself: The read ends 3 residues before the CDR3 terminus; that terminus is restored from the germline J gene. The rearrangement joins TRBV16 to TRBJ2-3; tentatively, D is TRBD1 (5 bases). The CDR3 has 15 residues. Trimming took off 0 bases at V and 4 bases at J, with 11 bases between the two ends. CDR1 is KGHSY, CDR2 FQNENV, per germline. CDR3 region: CASSQSRQGSDTQYF. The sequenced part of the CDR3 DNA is TGTGCCAGCAGCCAATCCAGGCAGGGCTCAGATACG.

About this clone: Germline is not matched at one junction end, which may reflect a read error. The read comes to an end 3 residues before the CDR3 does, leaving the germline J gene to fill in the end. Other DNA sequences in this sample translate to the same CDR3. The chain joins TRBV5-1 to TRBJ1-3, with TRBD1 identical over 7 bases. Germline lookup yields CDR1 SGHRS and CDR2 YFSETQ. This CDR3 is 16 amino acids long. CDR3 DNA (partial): TGCGCCAGCAGCCTGGAGGACAGGCCTTCGGGAAACACA. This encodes CASSLEDRPSGNT. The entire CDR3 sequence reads CASSLEDRPSGNTIYF. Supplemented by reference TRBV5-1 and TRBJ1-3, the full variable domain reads KAGVTQTPRYLIKTRGQQVTLSCSPISGHRSVSWYQQTPGQGLQFLFEYFSETQRNKGNFPGRFSGRQFSNSRSEMNVSTLELGDSALYLCASSLEDRPSGNTIYFGEGSWLTVV.

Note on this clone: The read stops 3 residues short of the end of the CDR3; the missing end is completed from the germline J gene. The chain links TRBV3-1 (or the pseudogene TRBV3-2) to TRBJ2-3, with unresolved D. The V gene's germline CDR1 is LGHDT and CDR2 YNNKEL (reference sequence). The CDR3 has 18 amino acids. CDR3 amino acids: CASSQELNTSFYQETQYF. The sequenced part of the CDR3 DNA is TGTGCCAGCAGCCAAGAGTTGAATACCTCTTTCTACCAAGAGACG.

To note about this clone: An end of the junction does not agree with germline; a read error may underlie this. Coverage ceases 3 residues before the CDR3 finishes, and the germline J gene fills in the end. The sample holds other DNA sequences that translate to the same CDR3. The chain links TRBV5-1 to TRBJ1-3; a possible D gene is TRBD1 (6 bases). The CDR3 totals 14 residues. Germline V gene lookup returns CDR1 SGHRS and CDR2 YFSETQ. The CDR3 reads CASSSGAAGNTIYF. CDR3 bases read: TGCGCCAGCAGCTCAGGGGCGGCTGGAAACACT. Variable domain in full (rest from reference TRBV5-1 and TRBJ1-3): KAGVTQTPRYLIKTRGQQVTLSCSPISGHRSVSWYQQTPGQGLQFLFEYFSETQRNKGNFPGRFSGRQFSNSRSEMNVSTLELGDSALYLCASSSGAAGNTIYFGEGSWLTVV.

CDR3: CASSPGTRNQPQHF. The CDR3 bases that were read are TGTGCCAGCAGCCCCGGGACACGCAATCAGCCC. The chain couples TRBV7-9 to TRBJ1-5, with D tentatively TRBD1 (6 bases). The CDR3 goes on 3 residues after the read ends, and that part is filled in from the germline J gene. Between the trimmed V and J ends, which lost 5 bases and 2 bases, there was a span of 10 bases. This CDR3 region has 14 residues. Germline CDR1 reads SEHNR; CDR2 reads FQNEAQ (reference sequence).

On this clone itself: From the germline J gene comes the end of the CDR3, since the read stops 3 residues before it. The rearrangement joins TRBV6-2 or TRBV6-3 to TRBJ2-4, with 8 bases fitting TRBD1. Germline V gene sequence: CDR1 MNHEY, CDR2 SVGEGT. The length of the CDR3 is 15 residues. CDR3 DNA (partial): TGTGCCAGCAGTCCTCTATTCGACAGGGGTCATGGT. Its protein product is CASSPLFDRGHG. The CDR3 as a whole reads CASSPLFDRGHGQYF.

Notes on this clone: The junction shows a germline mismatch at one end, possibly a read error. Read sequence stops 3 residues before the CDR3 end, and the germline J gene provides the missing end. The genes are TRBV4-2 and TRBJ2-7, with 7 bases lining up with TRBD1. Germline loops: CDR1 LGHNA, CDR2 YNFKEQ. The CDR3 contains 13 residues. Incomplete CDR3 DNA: TGCGCCAGCAGCCACAGGGGATTTCGCGAG. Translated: CASSHRGFRE. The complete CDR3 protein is CASSHRGFREQYF.

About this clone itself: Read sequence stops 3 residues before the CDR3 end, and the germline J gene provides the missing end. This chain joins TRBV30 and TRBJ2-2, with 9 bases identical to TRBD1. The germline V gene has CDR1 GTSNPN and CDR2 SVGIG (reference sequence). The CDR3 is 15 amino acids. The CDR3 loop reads CARRPRTGDNSPLFF. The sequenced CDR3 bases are TGTGCCCGGCGCCCCCGGACAGGGGATAATTCACCG.

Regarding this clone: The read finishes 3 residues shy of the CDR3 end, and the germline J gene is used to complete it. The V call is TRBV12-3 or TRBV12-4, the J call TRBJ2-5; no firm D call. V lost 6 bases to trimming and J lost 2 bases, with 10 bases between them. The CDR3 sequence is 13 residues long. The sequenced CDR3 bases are TGTGCCAGCAGACCAACAGTTCAAGAGACC. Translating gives CASRPTVQET. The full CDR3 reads CASRPTVQETQYF.

The sequenced CDR3 bases are TGTGCCAGTAGTGGGGGCACCGGGTCCGGTAATTCACCC. Translated, it gives CASSGGTGSGNSP. The complete CDR3 sequence is CASSGGTGSGNSPLHF. The chain links TRBV19 to TRBJ1-6; D possibly corresponds to TRBD1 (6 bases). Sequencing ends 3 residues short of the CDR3 end; the germline J gene provides the rest. This CDR3 is built from 16 residues. V was trimmed by 5 bases and J by 6 bases, leaving 17 bases between them. Germline V CDR1 and CDR2: LNHDA, SQIVND (reference sequence).

The CDR3 protein is CASSLSGSNEKLFF. CDR3 DNA (partial): TGTGCCAGCAGCTTATCAGGGTCGAATGAAAAA. The chain employs TRBV5-6 and TRBJ1-4; D perhaps matches TRBD1 (5 bases). Read data end 3 residues before the CDR3 end; the end is taken from the germline J gene. Germline V gene lookup returns CDR1 SGHDT and CDR2 YYEEEE. The CDR3 covers 14 residues. The germline V and J ends were trimmed by 2 bases and 5 bases, with 10 bases remaining between them.

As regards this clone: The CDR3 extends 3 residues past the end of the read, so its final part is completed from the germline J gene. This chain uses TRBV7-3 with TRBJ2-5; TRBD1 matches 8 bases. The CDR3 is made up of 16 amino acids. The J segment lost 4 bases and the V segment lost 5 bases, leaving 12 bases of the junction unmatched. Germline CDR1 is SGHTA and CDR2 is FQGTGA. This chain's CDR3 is CASSRGGQGGGETQYF. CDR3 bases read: TGTGCCAGCAGCCGAGGAGGACAGGGAGGAGGAGAGACC. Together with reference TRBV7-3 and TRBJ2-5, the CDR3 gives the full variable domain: GAGVSQTPSNKVTEKGKYVELRCDPISGHTALYWYRQSLGQGPEFLIYFQGTGAADDSGLPNDRFFAVRPEGSVSTLKIQRTERGDSAVYLCASSRGGQGGGETQYFGPGTRLLVL.

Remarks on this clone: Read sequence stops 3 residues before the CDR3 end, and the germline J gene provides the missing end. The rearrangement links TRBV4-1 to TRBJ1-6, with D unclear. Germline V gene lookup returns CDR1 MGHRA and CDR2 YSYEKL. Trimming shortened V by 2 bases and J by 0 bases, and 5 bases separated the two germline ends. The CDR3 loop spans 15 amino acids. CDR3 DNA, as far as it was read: TGCGCCAGCAGCCAACAGGACTCCTATAATTCACCC. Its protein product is CASSQQDSYNSP. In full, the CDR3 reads CASSQQDSYNSPLHF.

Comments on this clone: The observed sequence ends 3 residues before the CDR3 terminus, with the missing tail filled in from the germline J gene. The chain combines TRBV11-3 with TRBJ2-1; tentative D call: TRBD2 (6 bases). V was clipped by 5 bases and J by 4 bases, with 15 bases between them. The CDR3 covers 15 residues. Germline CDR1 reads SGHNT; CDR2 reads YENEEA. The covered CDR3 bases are TGTGCCAGCAGCCGAGGGAGCGGACTATACAATGAG. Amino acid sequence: CASSRGSGLYNE. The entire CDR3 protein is CASSRGSGLYNEQFF.

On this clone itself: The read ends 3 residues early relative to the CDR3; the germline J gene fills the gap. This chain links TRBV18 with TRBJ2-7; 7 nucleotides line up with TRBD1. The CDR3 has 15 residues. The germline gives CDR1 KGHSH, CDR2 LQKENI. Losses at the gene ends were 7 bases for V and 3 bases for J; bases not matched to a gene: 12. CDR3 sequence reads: CASCPSTGCHYEQYF. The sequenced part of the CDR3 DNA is TGTGCCAGCTGCCCATCGACAGGGTGCCACTACGAG.

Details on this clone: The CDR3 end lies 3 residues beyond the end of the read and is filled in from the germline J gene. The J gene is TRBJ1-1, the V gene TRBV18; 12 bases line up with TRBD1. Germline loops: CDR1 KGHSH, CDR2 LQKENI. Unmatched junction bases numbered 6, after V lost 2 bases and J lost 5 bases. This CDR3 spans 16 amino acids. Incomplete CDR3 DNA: TGTGCCAGCTCACCAGACCCGGGACAGGGGGCAACTGAA. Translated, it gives CASSPDPGQGATE. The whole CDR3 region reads CASSPDPGQGATEAFF. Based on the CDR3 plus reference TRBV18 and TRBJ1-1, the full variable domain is NAGVMQNPRHLVRRRGQEARLRCSPMKGHSHVYWYRQLPEEGLKFMVYLQKENIIDESGMPKERFSAEFPKEGPSILRIQQVVRGDSAAYFCASSPDPGQGATEAFFGQGTRLTVV.

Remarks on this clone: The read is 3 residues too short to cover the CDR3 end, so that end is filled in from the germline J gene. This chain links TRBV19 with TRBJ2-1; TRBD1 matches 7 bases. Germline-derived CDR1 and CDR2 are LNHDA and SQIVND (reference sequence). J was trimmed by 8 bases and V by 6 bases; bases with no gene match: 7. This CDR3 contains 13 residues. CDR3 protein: CASRRRDSDEQFF. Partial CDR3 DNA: TGTGCCAGTAGGAGAAGGGACAGCGATGAG.